A selection of T cell receptor beta chains follows, all from one sample in a study of vaccination and CD4 T cells after COVID-19. Which antigens these TCRs recognize remains unknown. TCRdb recomputed calls from the PCR reads with MiXCR, one row per CDR3 protein. Of 9,500 to 15,000 distinct CDR3 sequences in the sample, roughly 34% were seen once. The sample here was CD4+ T cells from blood, cultured in vitro, taken before SARS-CoV-2 vaccination. The receptors derive from a human donor who received a COVID-19 vaccine. Both conserved end residues are part of each CDR3. A D gene is named only where the DNA matches it firmly. The size of a clone is reported for some rows only, either as once, few or many, or as a class for expanded clones.

j_call clone_size v_call d_call cdr3_nt cdr3_aa
TRBJ2-1 . TRBV27 . TGTGCCAGCAGTAGAAGTCCCTACAATGAGCAGTTCTTC CASSRSPYNEQFF
TRBJ2-6 . TRBV27 . TGTGCCAGCAGTGAAGACTCTGGGGCCAACGTCCTGACTTTC CASSEDSGANVLTF
TRBJ2-7 . TRBV20-1 . TGCAGTGCTAAGAGTAGGGGGTCTCCCTACGAGCAGTACTTC CSAKSRGSPYEQYF
TRBJ1-2 few TRBV7-9 TRBD1 TGTGCCAGCAGCAAACTCCTTGGGACAGGGGAGGACTATGGCTACACCTTC CASSKLLGTGEDYGYTF
TRBJ1-1 . TRBV6-5 . TGTGCCAGCAGTTTCTCGAGGACACCGAACACTGAAGCTTTCTTT CASSFSRTPNTEAFF
TRBJ2-3 few TRBV9 TRBD2 TGTGCCAGCAGCGTAGATGCTAGCGGGGGGGCTACAGATACGCAGTATTTT CASSVDASGGATDTQYF
TRBJ2-5 . TRBV20-1 . TGCAGTGCTTCTAGACAGGCGGCCCAGTACTTC CSASRQAAQYF
TRBJ1-1 few TRBV7-9 TRBD1 TGTGCCAGCAGCTTACCGATCGGGACAGCTAACACTGAAGCTTTCTTT CASSLPIGTANTEAFF
TRBJ1-3 once TRBV2 TRBD1 TGTGCCAGCGTGAGGGACAGCTCTGGAAACACCATATATTTT CASVRDSSGNTIYF
TRBJ2-1 . TRBV7-3 TRBD1 TGTGCCAGCAGCTTACGACAGGGGGAGTACAATGAGCAGTTCTTC CASSLRQGEYNEQFF
TRBJ2-7 large TRBV20-1 . TGCAGTGCTAGGGGCCGGGCAGGGAGGTACGAGCAGTACTTC CSARGRAGRYEQYF
TRBJ1-2 . TRBV4-1 . TGCGCCAGCAGCCAGAGCGGGGGAATATATGGCTACACCTTC CASSQSGGIYGYTF
TRBJ1-5 . TRBV6-1 . TGTGCCAGCAGCAAACTACAGGGTGTAGAAAATCAGCCCCAGCATTTT CASSKLQGVENQPQHF
TRBJ2-3 . TRBV7-9 . TGTGCCAGCAGCTTCGCAGGGAAGGCAGATACGCAGTATTTT CASSFAGKADTQYF
TRBJ1-1 . TRBV2 . TGTGCCAGTAACGGGGGAAAGAACACTGAAGCTTTCTTT CASNGGKNTEAFF
TRBJ2-3 few TRBV20-1 TRBD1 TGCAGTGCTCTCCGAGGACAGGGGACAGATACGCAGTATTTT CSALRGQGTDTQYF
TRBJ2-3 . TRBV20-1 TRBD2 TGCAGTGCCGAGGAGTTCAGGACTAGCGGGGGCCCAGATACGCAGTATTTT CSAEEFRTSGGPDTQYF
TRBJ1-2 . TRBV20-1 TRBD1 TGCAGTGCTGGACAGGGGATCTATGGCTACACCTTC CSAGQGIYGYTF
TRBJ1-4 . TRBV12-3/TRBV12-4 . TGTGCCAGCAGTTTGACGGGACTTGAACTGTTTTTT CASSLTGLELFF
TRBJ2-5 few TRBV24-1 TRBD1 TGTGCCACCAGTGACAACCGACAGGGGGCAAGGAGAGAGACCCAGTACTTC CATSDNRQGARRETQYF
TRBJ2-1 . TRBV15 TRBD1 TGTGCCACCAGCAGACTAAGAGGGGGCAGCTCCTACAATGAGCAGTTCTTC CATSRLRGGSSYNEQFF
TRBJ2-7 few TRBV24-1 . TGTGCCACCAGTGATACAGGAACCTACGAGCAGTACTTC CATSDTGTYEQYF
TRBJ1-5 few TRBV7-9 . TGTGCCAGCAGCTTAGGAAATCAGCCCCAGCATTTT CASSLGNQPQHF
TRBJ1-4 . TRBV25-1 . TGTGCCAGCAGACCTCCCGGGGATGAAAAACTGTTTTTT CASRPPGDEKLFF
TRBJ2-1 few TRBV30 TRBD1 TGTGCCTGGGACGGGGGACAGGGGGTTTACAATGAGCAGTTCTTC CAWDGGQGVYNEQFF
TRBJ2-5 . TRBV12-3/TRBV12-4 TRBD1 TGTGCCAGCAGTTTCCAAGGACAGGGGGGGACCCAGTACTTC CASSFQGQGGTQYF
TRBJ2-5 few TRBV7-9 TRBD1 TGTGCCAGCAGCCCCCGGACAGGGACGCAAGAGACCCAGTACTTC CASSPRTGTQETQYF
TRBJ2-7 . TRBV30 . TGTGCCTGGAGTCCCCGGGTAGGGATTAGCTCCTACGAGCAGTACTTC CAWSPRVGISSYEQYF
TRBJ1-5 medium-sized TRBV30 . TGTGCCTGGAGTGTAGGGAGCTATAGCAATCAGCCCCAGCATTTT CAWSVGSYSNQPQHF
TRBJ1-2 few TRBV30 . TGTGCCTGGAGCGGGGTCGCGGGGTCCTATGGCTACACCTTC CAWSGVAGSYGYTF
TRBJ2-7 few TRBV7-2 TRBD1 TGTGCCAGCAGCTTAGACCGGGACAGGGGGCATAAAGAGCAGTACTTC CASSLDRDRGHKEQYF
TRBJ1-1 few TRBV19 TRBD1 TGTGCCAGCCAGACAGGGGTGGACACTGAAGCTTTCTTT CASQTGVDTEAFF
TRBJ2-2 . TRBV10-3 TRBD1 TGTGCCATCAGTGAGTCGAGGGTTAGACAGGGGGACACCGGGGAGCTGTTTTTT CAISESRVRQGDTGELFF
TRBJ1-1 . TRBV5-1 TRBD1 TGCGCCAGCAGCTCTAACAGGGGGCAAGCTGAAGCTTTCTTT CASSSNRGQAEAFF
TRBJ1-1 few TRBV19 TRBD1 TGTGCCAGTAGGGACAGGGACACTGAAGCTTTCTTT CASRDRDTEAFF
TRBJ1-2 . TRBV20-1 TRBD1 TGCAGTGCGATACAGGGGCGATATGGCTACACCTTC CSAIQGRYGYTF
TRBJ1-6 . TRBV19 . TGTGCCAGTAGTATCTCCGCGGATAATTCACCCCTCCACTTT CASSISADNSPLHF
TRBJ1-5 . TRBV6-5 . TGTGCCAGCCGTTCAGGAGGGGCTGGTCAGCCCCAGCATTTT CASRSGGAGQPQHF
TRBJ1-1 few TRBV30 . TGTGCCTGGAGTGTCTCGGCGAACACTGAAGCTTTCTTT CAWSVSANTEAFF
TRBJ2-7 . TRBV6-1 TRBD1 TGTGCCAGCAGCCATAACAGGGGGCTAGACTTCTCCTACGAGCAGTACTTC CASSHNRGLDFSYEQYF
TRBJ2-5 . TRBV19 TRBD1 TGTGCCAGTAGTCGACAGGGGCGCGAGACCCAGTACTTC CASSRQGRETQYF
TRBJ1-1 medium-sized TRBV20-1 . TGCAGTGCTAGAGCCCGGGACGGGCTCCTTGGGGAAGCTTTCTTT CSARARDGLLGEAFF
TRBJ1-1 . TRBV9 . TGTGCCAGCAGCGAGGGAGCCGTCATGAACACTGAAGCTTTCTTT CASSEGAVMNTEAFF